This is a list of T cell receptor beta chains from one sample in a study of identical twins. One entry per CDR3 protein, called by TCRdb with MiXCR from the 5' RACE reads. This sample has 120,000 to 150,000 distinct CDR3 sequences, with under 4.5% found just once. The sample consisted of memory T cells sorted from blood. These receptors all come from a man aged 18 to 30 in good health. The CDR3 runs from the conserved cysteine through the conserved F or W. D genes are given only for firm matches. Some rows mark clone size as missing; the rest say once, few, many or name a class of expanded clone.

abundance: -
j_gene: TRBJ2-5
v_gene: TRBV11-2
d_gene: TRBD1
CDR3nt: TGTGCCAGCAGCCTGGCCGGGACAGCCATACAAGAGACCCAGTACTTC
CDR3aa: CASSLAGTAIQETQYF

abundance: many
j_gene: TRBJ2-7
v_gene: TRBV21-1
d_gene: -
CDR3nt: TGTGCCAGCTCGGGTAGCGGGAGCTCCCACGAGCAGTACTTC
CDR3aa: CASSGSGSSHEQYF

abundance: many
j_gene: TRBJ2-5
v_gene: TRBV12-3/TRBV12-4
d_gene: -
CDR3nt: TGTGCCAGCAGTTTATCGTCGAGGCCCCCGTTTGAGACCCAGTACTTC
CDR3aa: CASSLSSRPPFETQYF

abundance: many
j_gene: TRBJ2-6
v_gene: TRBV5-1
d_gene: -
CDR3nt: TGCGCCAGCACCCGGGACACTGGGGCCAACGTCCTGACTTTC
CDR3aa: CASTRDTGANVLTF

abundance: many
j_gene: TRBJ2-2
v_gene: TRBV19
d_gene: -
CDR3nt: TGTGCCAGTAGTATGGGGGCGGCGAACACCGGGGAGCTGTTTTTT
CDR3aa: CASSMGAANTGELFF

abundance: many
j_gene: TRBJ1-3
v_gene: TRBV27
d_gene: -
CDR3nt: TGTGCCAGCAGTTTAAACCCGTACACCGGAAACACCATATATTTT
CDR3aa: CASSLNPYTGNTIYF

abundance: many
j_gene: TRBJ2-1
v_gene: TRBV11-2
d_gene: -
CDR3nt: TGTGCCAGCAGGGTCTTTCGGGCCGGGGATGAGCAGTTCTTC
CDR3aa: CASRVFRAGDEQFF

abundance: many
j_gene: TRBJ2-3
v_gene: TRBV27
d_gene: -
CDR3nt: TGTGCCAGCAGTTTTACTAGCTCTGTGTTCACAGATACGCAGTATTTT
CDR3aa: CASSFTSSVFTDTQYF

abundance: few
j_gene: TRBJ2-7
v_gene: TRBV7-6
d_gene: TRBD1
CDR3nt: TGTGCCAGCAGCCTAGGGACAGGGCGGGAGCAGTACTTC
CDR3aa: CASSLGTGREQYF

abundance: many
j_gene: TRBJ2-1
v_gene: TRBV20-1
d_gene: TRBD2
CDR3nt: TGCAGTGCTAATATTCTAGCGGGAGGGCCCCATGAGCAGTTCTTC
CDR3aa: CSANILAGGPHEQFF

abundance: many
j_gene: TRBJ2-7
v_gene: TRBV7-9
d_gene: TRBD2
CDR3nt: TGTGCCGGCGGGGGTGGCGACGAGCAGTACTTC
CDR3aa: CAGGGGDEQYF

abundance: many
j_gene: TRBJ2-5
v_gene: TRBV7-2
d_gene: TRBD2
CDR3nt: TGTGCCAGCAGCCTGAGCGGGGAAGCCCATATAGAGACCCAGTACTTC
CDR3aa: CASSLSGEAHIETQYF

abundance: many
j_gene: TRBJ2-5
v_gene: TRBV2
d_gene: -
CDR3nt: TGTGCCAGCAGTGAACGACAGACCAAAGAGACCCAGTACTTC
CDR3aa: CASSERQTKETQYF

abundance: many
j_gene: TRBJ2-3
v_gene: TRBV29-1
d_gene: TRBD2
CDR3nt: TGCAGCGTTGAACGCGGGGGGCGAGGGACAGATACGCAGTATTTT
CDR3aa: CSVERGGRGTDTQYF

abundance: many
j_gene: TRBJ2-4
v_gene: TRBV2
d_gene: TRBD1
CDR3nt: TGTGCCAGCAGAGGGACAGGGAGGGACATTCAGTACTTC
CDR3aa: CASRGTGRDIQYF

abundance: many
j_gene: TRBJ2-5
v_gene: TRBV7-8
d_gene: -
CDR3nt: TGTGCCAGCAGCCCCATGGGCGTACAAGAGACCCAGTACTTC
CDR3aa: CASSPMGVQETQYF

abundance: few
j_gene: TRBJ1-2
v_gene: TRBV28
d_gene: -
CDR3nt: TGTGCCAGTACTGCTTTGACACCCGGCTACACCTTC
CDR3aa: CASTALTPGYTF

abundance: many
j_gene: TRBJ2-1
v_gene: TRBV12-3/TRBV12-4
d_gene: -
CDR3nt: TGTGCCAGCAGCCCTGGCAGGGGAGTGAGTTCAAATGAGCAGTTCTTC
CDR3aa: CASSPGRGVSSNEQFF

abundance: many
j_gene: TRBJ2-4
v_gene: TRBV7-4
d_gene: -
CDR3nt: TGTGCCAGCAGCTTACTCCTGAGGGGACCCAAAAACATTCAGTACTTC
CDR3aa: CASSLLLRGPKNIQYF

abundance: many
j_gene: TRBJ2-3
v_gene: TRBV6-2/TRBV6-3
d_gene: TRBD2
CDR3nt: TGTGCCAGCAGGCGGACTAGCGGGACAGATACGCAGTATTTT
CDR3aa: CASRRTSGTDTQYF

abundance: many
j_gene: TRBJ1-3
v_gene: TRBV6-1
d_gene: -
CDR3nt: TGTGCCAGCAGTGAACCCCTCTCTGGAAACACCATATATTTT
CDR3aa: CASSEPLSGNTIYF

abundance: many
j_gene: TRBJ2-1
v_gene: TRBV5-1
d_gene: -
CDR3nt: TGCGCCAGCAGCTTCCGCTCCTACAATGAGCAGTTCTTC
CDR3aa: CASSFRSYNEQFF

abundance: many
j_gene: TRBJ2-1
v_gene: TRBV6-5
d_gene: TRBD2
CDR3nt: TGTGCCAGCAGTTATTCGACTAGCGGGAACAATGAGCAGTTCTTC
CDR3aa: CASSYSTSGNNEQFF

abundance: many
j_gene: TRBJ2-7
v_gene: TRBV20-1
d_gene: -
CDR3nt: TGCAGTGCTGGGGGACATTCGAGGGGGGAGTACGGGCAGTACTTC
CDR3aa: CSAGGHSRGEYGQYF

abundance: many
j_gene: TRBJ2-7
v_gene: TRBV27
d_gene: -
CDR3nt: TGTGCCAGCAGTTTAGTGGTGGGAACCTACGAGCAGTACTTC
CDR3aa: CASSLVVGTYEQYF

abundance: -
j_gene: TRBJ2-1
v_gene: TRBV5-4
d_gene: -
CDR3nt: TGTGCCAGCAGCCCACCGGGAGCATCATACAATGAGCAGTTCTTC
CDR3aa: CASSPPGASYNEQFF

abundance: many
j_gene: TRBJ2-1
v_gene: TRBV20-1
d_gene: TRBD2
CDR3nt: TGCAGTGCTAGAGTTAGCGGGAGGGCCGGTCCCTACAATGAGCAGTTCTTC
CDR3aa: CSARVSGRAGPYNEQFF

abundance: many
j_gene: TRBJ1-1
v_gene: TRBV20-1
d_gene: -
CDR3nt: TGCAGTGCTAGAAGGCGGGGTCGAGGCTGGGACACTGAAGCTTTCTTT
CDR3aa: CSARRRGRGWDTEAFF

abundance: many
j_gene: TRBJ1-3
v_gene: TRBV4-2
d_gene: -
CDR3nt: TGTGCCAGCAGCCAAGATAGGGCAGGGTCTGGAAACACCATATATTTT
CDR3aa: CASSQDRAGSGNTIYF

abundance: many
j_gene: TRBJ2-1
v_gene: TRBV12-3/TRBV12-4
d_gene: TRBD2
CDR3nt: TGTGCCAGCAGAATAGCGGGGAGCACCAATGAGCAGTTCTTC
CDR3aa: CASRIAGSTNEQFF

abundance: -
j_gene: TRBJ2-7
v_gene: TRBV12-3/TRBV12-4
d_gene: -
CDR3nt: TGTGCCAGCAGTCGGACTCAAATATCCTACGAGCAGTACTTC
CDR3aa: CASSRTQISYEQYF

abundance: many
j_gene: TRBJ2-7
v_gene: TRBV6-2/TRBV6-3
d_gene: -
CDR3nt: TGTGCCAGCAGTTACTCTGGCAGGGGCCCCTACGAGCAGTACTTC
CDR3aa: CASSYSGRGPYEQYF

abundance: few
j_gene: TRBJ2-1
v_gene: TRBV4-3
d_gene: TRBD2
CDR3nt: TGCGCCAGCAGCCAACCGGGGACTAGCGGGAGGTTAAATGAGCAGTTCTTC
CDR3aa: CASSQPGTSGRLNEQFF

abundance: many
j_gene: TRBJ2-7
v_gene: TRBV7-7
d_gene: -
CDR3nt: TGTGCCAGCAGCCAGGAGTTCGGGGCATCCTACGAGCAGTACTTC
CDR3aa: CASSQEFGASYEQYF

abundance: few
j_gene: TRBJ1-5
v_gene: TRBV30
d_gene: -
CDR3nt: TGTGCCTGGGTGCCATCGGGGGGAGTGGGGAATCAGCCCCAGCATTTT
CDR3aa: CAWVPSGGVGNQPQHF

abundance: many
j_gene: TRBJ2-1
v_gene: TRBV9
d_gene: -
CDR3nt: TGTGCCAGCAGCGTAGGGGTGGCGGGAGAGCAGTTCTTC
CDR3aa: CASSVGVAGEQFF

abundance: -
j_gene: TRBJ1-4
v_gene: TRBV9
d_gene: TRBD1
CDR3nt: TGTGCCAGCAGCAGACGACAGGGGTTTTCGGAAAAACTGTTTTTT
CDR3aa: CASSRRQGFSEKLFF

abundance: many
j_gene: TRBJ2-1
v_gene: TRBV20-1
d_gene: TRBD2
CDR3nt: TGCAGTGCTAGGGCACTAGCGGGAGCGGACAATGAGCAGTTCTTC
CDR3aa: CSARALAGADNEQFF

abundance: many
j_gene: TRBJ1-5
v_gene: TRBV7-2
d_gene: TRBD1
CDR3nt: TGTGCCAGCAGCTCCCCCGCCGGGACAGGGGGTGATCAGCCCCAGCATTTT
CDR3aa: CASSSPAGTGGDQPQHF

abundance: many
j_gene: TRBJ2-3
v_gene: TRBV7-8
d_gene: -
CDR3nt: TGTGCCAGCAGCTTAACTAGGCTCCAGCTTACCACAGATACGCAGTATTTT
CDR3aa: CASSLTRLQLTTDTQYF

abundance: -
j_gene: TRBJ1-5
v_gene: TRBV6-1
d_gene: TRBD1
CDR3nt: TGTGCCAGCAGTGGTCCACAGGGGGGCCAGCCCCAGCATTTT
CDR3aa: CASSGPQGGQPQHF

abundance: many
j_gene: TRBJ1-6
v_gene: TRBV10-3
d_gene: -
CDR3nt: TGTGCCATCAGGACCACGGATCTCGGTTCACCCCTCCACTTT
CDR3aa: CAIRTTDLGSPLHF

abundance: many
j_gene: TRBJ2-1
v_gene: TRBV7-8
d_gene: TRBD2
CDR3nt: TGTGCCAGCAGCTTAGCGTTGAGACTAGCGGGAGGCAGACGTGAGCAGTTCTTC
CDR3aa: CASSLALRLAGGRREQFF

abundance: many
j_gene: TRBJ1-6
v_gene: TRBV12-5
d_gene: -
CDR3nt: TGTGCTAGTGCTTTGGAAAATTCACCCCTCCACTTT
CDR3aa: CASALENSPLHF

abundance: many
j_gene: TRBJ2-3
v_gene: TRBV5-6
d_gene: -
CDR3nt: TGTGCCAGCAGCTTGGGCGGGACCGTTGGGACAGATACGCAGTATTTT
CDR3aa: CASSLGGTVGTDTQYF

abundance: -
j_gene: TRBJ1-5
v_gene: TRBV24-1
d_gene: -
CDR3nt: TGTGCCACCAGTGTGCGAGGGAATAATCAGCCCCAGCATTTT
CDR3aa: CATSVRGNNQPQHF

abundance: many
j_gene: TRBJ1-1
v_gene: TRBV19
d_gene: -
CDR3nt: TGTGCCAGTAGTATAGAGGGGGCTGAGAACACTGAAGCTTTCTTT
CDR3aa: CASSIEGAENTEAFF

abundance: many
j_gene: TRBJ1-5
v_gene: TRBV12-3/TRBV12-4
d_gene: TRBD1
CDR3nt: TGTGCCAGCAGGGCACCAGGGGGCAGGGAGCCCCAGCATTTT
CDR3aa: CASRAPGGREPQHF

abundance: many
j_gene: TRBJ2-2
v_gene: TRBV12-3/TRBV12-4
d_gene: TRBD2
CDR3nt: TGTGCCAGCCTACCGGGAACGGGGGGGCAGGGGAACACCGGGGAGCTGTTTTTT
CDR3aa: CASLPGTGGQGNTGELFF

abundance: many
j_gene: TRBJ2-5
v_gene: TRBV11-2
d_gene: TRBD2
CDR3nt: TGTGCCAGCAGCTTCGTGACTAGCGGGACCGAAGAGACCCAGTACTTC
CDR3aa: CASSFVTSGTEETQYF

abundance: many
j_gene: TRBJ1-2
v_gene: TRBV6-6
d_gene: -
CDR3nt: TGTGCCAGCAGCCCGGACGGCCGCTATGGCTACACCTTC
CDR3aa: CASSPDGRYGYTF

abundance: many
j_gene: TRBJ2-1
v_gene: TRBV5-6
d_gene: -
CDR3nt: TGTGCCAGCAGCTTATATGGGAATGAGCAGTTCTTC
CDR3aa: CASSLYGNEQFF

abundance: many
j_gene: TRBJ2-1
v_gene: TRBV5-5
d_gene: -
CDR3nt: TGTGCCAGCAGCTTAAAGATTGAGAGGAATGAGCAGTTCTTC
CDR3aa: CASSLKIERNEQFF

abundance: -
j_gene: TRBJ2-5
v_gene: TRBV4-2
d_gene: TRBD2
CDR3nt: TGTGCCAGCAGCCAAGATCCCCCTAGCGGGAGAGGAGAGACCCAGTACTTC
CDR3aa: CASSQDPPSGRGETQYF